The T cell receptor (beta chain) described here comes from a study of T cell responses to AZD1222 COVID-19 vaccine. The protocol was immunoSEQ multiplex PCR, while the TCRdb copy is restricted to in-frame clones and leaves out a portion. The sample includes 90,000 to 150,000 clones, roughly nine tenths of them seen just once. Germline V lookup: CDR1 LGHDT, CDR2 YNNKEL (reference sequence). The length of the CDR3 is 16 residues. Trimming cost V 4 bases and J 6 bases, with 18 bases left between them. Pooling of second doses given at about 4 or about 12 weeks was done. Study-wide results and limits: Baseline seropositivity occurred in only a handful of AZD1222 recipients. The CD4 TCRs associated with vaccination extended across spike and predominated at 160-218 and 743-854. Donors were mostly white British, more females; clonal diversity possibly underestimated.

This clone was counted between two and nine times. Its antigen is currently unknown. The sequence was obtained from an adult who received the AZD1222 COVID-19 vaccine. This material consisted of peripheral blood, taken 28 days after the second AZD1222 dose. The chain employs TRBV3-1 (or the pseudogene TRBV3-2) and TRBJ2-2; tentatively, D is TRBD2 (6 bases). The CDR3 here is CASSPPWAGGAGELFF. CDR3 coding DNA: TGTGCCAGCAGCCCACCCTGGGCAGGAGGGGCCGGGGAGCTGTTTTTT.